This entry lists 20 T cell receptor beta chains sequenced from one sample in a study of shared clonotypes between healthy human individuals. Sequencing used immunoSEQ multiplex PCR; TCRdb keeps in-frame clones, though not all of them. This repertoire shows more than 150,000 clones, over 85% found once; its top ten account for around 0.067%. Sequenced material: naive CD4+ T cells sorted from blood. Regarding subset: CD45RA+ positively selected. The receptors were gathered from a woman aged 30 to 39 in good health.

The CDR3 DNA reads TGTGCCAGCAGCCGGAGGGCACTAGCGCCCCACAATGAGCAGTTCTTC. Translating gives CASSRRALAPHNEQFF. The chain has TRBV5-6 and TRBJ2-1, with 7 bases identical to TRBD2. The CDR3 has 16 amino acids. Per germline, CDR1 SGHDT and CDR2 YYEEEE. The ends lost 4 bases at V and 5 bases at J; junction bases unmatched: 12. Based on the CDR3 plus reference TRBV5-6 and TRBJ2-1, the full variable domain is DAGVTQSPTHLIKTRGQQVTLRCSPKSGHDTVSWYQQALGQGPQFIFQYYEEEERQRGNFPDRFSGHQFPNYSSELNVNALLLGDSALYLCASSRRALAPHNEQFFGPGTRLTVL.

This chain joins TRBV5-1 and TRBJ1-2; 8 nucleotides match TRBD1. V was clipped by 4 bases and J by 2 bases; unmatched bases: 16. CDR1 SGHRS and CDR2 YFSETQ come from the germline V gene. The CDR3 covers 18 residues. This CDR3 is CASSLGGPGTGGNYGYTF. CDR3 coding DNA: TGCGCCAGCAGCCTAGGGGGGCCCGGGACAGGAGGAAACTATGGCTACACCTTC.

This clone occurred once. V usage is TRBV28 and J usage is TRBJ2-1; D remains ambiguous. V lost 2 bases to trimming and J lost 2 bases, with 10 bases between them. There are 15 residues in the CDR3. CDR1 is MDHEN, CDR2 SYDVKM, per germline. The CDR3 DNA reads TGTGCCAGCAGTTTACATAGTGACACCTACAATGAGCAGTTCTTC. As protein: CASSLHSDTYNEQFF.

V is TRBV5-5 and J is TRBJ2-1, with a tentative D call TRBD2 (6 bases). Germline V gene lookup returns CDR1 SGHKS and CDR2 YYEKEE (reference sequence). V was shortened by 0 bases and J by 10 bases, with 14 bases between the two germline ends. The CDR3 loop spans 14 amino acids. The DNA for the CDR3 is TGTGCCAGCAGCTTGGTGGGAGGCCCTGTCGAGCAGTTCTTC. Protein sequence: CASSLVGGPVEQFF.

CDR3 sequence: CASSQEPSTSGIYSTDTQYF. The CDR3 bases are TGCGCCAGCAGCCAAGAACCGTCTACTAGCGGGATTTATAGCACAGATACGCAGTATTTT. The rearrangement joins TRBV4-1 to TRBJ2-3, with 10 nucleotides matching TRBD2. Germline V gene lookup returns CDR1 MGHRA and CDR2 YSYEKL. The CDR3 is 20 residues long. Trimming removed 0 bases from V and 0 bases from J; junction bases left unmatched: 12.

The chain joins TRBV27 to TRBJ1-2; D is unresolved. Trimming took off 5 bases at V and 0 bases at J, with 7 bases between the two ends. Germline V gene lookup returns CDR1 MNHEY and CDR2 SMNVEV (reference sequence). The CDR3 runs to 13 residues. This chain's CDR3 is CASSKGPNYGYTF. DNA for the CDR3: TGTGCCAGCAGTAAAGGACCTAACTATGGCTACACCTTC.

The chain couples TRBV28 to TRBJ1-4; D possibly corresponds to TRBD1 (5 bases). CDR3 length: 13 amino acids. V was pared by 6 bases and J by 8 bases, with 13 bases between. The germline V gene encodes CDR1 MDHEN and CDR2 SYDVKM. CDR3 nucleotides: TGTGCCAGCAGGCCGCAGGGCCGCGAAAAACTGTTTTTT. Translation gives CASRPQGREKLFF.

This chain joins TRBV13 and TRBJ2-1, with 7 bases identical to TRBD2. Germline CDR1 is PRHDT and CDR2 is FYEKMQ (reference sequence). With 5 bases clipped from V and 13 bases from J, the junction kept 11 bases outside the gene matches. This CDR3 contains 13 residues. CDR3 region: CASSIEPGLRQFF. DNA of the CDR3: TGTGCCAGCAGCATTGAACCGGGACTACGACAGTTCTTC.

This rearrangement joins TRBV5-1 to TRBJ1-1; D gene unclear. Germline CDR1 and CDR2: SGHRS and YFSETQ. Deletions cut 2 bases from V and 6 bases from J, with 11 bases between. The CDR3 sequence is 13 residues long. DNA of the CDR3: TGCGCCAGCAGCTTCACGGGGAGGGCTGAAGCTTTCTTT. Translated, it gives CASSFTGRAEAFF.

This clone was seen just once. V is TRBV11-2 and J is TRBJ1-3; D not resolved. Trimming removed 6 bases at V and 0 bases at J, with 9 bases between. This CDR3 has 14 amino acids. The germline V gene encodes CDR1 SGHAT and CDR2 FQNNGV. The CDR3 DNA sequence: TGTGCCAGCAGACCTCTTCTCTCTGGAAACACCATATATTTT. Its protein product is CASRPLLSGNTIYF.

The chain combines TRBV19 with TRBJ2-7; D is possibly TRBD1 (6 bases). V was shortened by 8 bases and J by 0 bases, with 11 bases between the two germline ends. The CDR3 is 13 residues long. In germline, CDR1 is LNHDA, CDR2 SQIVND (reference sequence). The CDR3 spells CASRDISSYEQYF. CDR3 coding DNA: TGTGCCAGTCGGGACATCAGCTCCTACGAGCAGTACTTC. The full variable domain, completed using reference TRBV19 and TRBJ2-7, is DGGITQSPKYLFRKEGQNVTLSCEQNLNHDAMYWYRQDPGQGLRLIYYSQIVNDFQKGDIAEGYSVSREKKESFPLTVTSAQKNPTAFYLCASRDISSYEQYFGPGTRLTVT.

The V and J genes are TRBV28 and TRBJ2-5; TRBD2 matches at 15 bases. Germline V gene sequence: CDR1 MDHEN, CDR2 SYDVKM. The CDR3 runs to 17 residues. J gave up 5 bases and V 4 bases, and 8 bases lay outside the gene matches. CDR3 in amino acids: CASSSSGTSGRRETQYF. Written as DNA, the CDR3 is TGTGCCAGCAGTTCCTCCGGGACTAGCGGGAGGAGGGAGACCCAGTACTTC. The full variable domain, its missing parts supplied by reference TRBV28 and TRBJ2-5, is DVKVTQSSRYLVKRTGEKVFLECVQDMDHENMFWYRQDPGLGLRLIYFSYDVKMKEKGDIPEGYSVSREKKERFSLILESASTNQTSMYLCASSSSGTSGRRETQYFGPGTRLLVL.

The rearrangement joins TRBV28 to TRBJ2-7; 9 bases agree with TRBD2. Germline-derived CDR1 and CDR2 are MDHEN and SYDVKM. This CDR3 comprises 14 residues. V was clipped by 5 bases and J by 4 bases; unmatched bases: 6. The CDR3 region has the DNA TGTGCCAGCAGTCAAGGACTAGCGCCTTACGAGCAGTACTTC. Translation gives CASSQGLAPYEQYF.

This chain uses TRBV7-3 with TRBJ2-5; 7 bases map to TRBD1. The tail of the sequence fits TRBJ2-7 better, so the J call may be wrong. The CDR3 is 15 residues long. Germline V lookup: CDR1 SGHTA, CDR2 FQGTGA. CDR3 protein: CASSPTGTVNVEQYF. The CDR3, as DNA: TGTGCCAGCAGCCCCACCGGGACAGTGAACGTCGAGCAGTACTTC.

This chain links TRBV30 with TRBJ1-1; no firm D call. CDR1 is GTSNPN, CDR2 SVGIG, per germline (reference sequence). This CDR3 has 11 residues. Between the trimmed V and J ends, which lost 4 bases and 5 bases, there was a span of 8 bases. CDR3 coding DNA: TGTGCCTGGACTGTGGAGACTGAAGCTTTCTTT. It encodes CAWTVETEAFF.

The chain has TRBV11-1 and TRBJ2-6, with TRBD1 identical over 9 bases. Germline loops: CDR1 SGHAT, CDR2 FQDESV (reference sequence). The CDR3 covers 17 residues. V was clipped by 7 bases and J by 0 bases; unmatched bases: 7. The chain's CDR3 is CASTGGTGRSGANVLTF. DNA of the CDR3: TGTGCCAGCACCGGCGGGACAGGGCGCTCTGGGGCCAACGTCCTGACTTTC.

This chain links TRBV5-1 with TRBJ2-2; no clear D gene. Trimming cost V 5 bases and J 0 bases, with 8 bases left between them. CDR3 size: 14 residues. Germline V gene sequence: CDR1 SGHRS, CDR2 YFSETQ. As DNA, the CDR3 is TGCGCCAGCAGAGGTGACGCGAACACCGGGGAGCTGTTTTTT. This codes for CASRGDANTGELFF.

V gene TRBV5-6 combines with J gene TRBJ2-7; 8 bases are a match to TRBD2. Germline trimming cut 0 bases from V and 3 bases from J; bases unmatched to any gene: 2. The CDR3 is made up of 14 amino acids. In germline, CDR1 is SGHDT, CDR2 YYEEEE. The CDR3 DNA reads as TGTGCCAGCAGCTTGGGACTAGCGAACTACGAGCAGTACTTC. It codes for CASSLGLANYEQYF.

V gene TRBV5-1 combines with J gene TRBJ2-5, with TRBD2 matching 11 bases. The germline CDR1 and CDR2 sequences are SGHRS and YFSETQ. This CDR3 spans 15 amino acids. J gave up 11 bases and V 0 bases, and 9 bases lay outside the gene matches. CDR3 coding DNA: TGCGCCAGCAGCTTGGCACTAGCGGGAGCGGGGGAGCAGTACTTC. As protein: CASSLALAGAGEQYF. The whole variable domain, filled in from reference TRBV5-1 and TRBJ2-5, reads KAGVTQTPRYLIKTRGQQVTLSCSPISGHRSVSWYQQTPGQGLQFLFEYFSETQRNKGNFPGRFSGRQFSNSRSEMNVSTLELGDSALYLCASSLALAGAGEQYFGPGTRLLVL.

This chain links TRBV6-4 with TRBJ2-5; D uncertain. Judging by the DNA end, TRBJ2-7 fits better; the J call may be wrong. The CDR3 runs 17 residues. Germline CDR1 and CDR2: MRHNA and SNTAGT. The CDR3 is CASMCKGLGPNSYEQYF. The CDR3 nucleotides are TGTGCCAGCATGTGTAAAGGGTTAGGCCCAAACTCCTACGAGCAGTACTTC.